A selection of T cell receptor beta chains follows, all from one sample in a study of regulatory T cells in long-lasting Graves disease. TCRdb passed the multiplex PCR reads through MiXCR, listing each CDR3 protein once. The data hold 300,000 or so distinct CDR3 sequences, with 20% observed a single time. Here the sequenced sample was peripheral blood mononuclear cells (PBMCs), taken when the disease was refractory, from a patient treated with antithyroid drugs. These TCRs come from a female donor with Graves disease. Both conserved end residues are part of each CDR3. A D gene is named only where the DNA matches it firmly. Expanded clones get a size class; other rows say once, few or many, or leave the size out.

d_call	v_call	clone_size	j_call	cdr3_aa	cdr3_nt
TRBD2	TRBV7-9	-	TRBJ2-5	CASSLVLAGERETQYF	TGTGCCAGCAGCTTAGTGCTAGCGGGAGAAAGAGAGACCCAGTACTTC
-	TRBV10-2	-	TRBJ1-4	CASTSGEEKLFF	TGCGCCAGCACCTCAGGGGAAGAAAAACTGTTTTTT
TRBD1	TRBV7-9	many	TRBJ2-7	CASSPRQGGYYEQYF	TGTGCCAGCAGCCCACGACAGGGTGGGTACTACGAGCAGTACTTC
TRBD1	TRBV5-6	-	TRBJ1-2	CASSFGTEYGYTF	TGTGCCAGCAGCTTCGGGACAGAATATGGCTACACCTTC
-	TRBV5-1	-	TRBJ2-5	CASSKDSIWETQYF	TGCGCCAGCAGCAAGGATTCGATCTGGGAGACCCAGTACTTC
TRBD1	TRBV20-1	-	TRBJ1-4	CSARDGAGTGKEKLFF	TGCAGTGCTAGAGATGGGGCCGGGACAGGGAAGGAAAAACTGTTTTTT
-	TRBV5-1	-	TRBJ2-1	CASSFSNEQFF	TGCGCCAGCAGCTTTTCCAATGAGCAGTTCTTC
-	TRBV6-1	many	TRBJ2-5	CASSLMQGVEETQYF	TGTGCCAGCAGCCTCATGCAGGGTGTGGAAGAGACCCAGTACTTC
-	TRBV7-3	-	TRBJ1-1	CASSSSPAGWTEAFF	TGTGCCAGCAGCTCCTCCCCGGCGGGGTGGACTGAAGCTTTCTTT
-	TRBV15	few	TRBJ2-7	CATSRDKAGFYEQYF	TGTGCCACCAGCAGAGATAAGGCAGGGTTCTACGAGCAGTACTTC
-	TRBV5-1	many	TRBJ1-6	CASSVQGANNSPLHF	TGCGCCAGCAGCGTCCAGGGAGCGAATAATTCACCCCTCCACTTT
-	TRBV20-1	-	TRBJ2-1	CSARDRALSGSSYNEQFF	TGCAGTGCTAGGGATCGGGCCCTTAGCGGAAGCTCCTACAATGAGCAGTTCTTC
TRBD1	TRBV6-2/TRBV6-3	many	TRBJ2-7	CASSNEVGGQGYEQYF	TGTGCCAGCAGTAATGAGGTGGGGGGACAGGGCTACGAGCAGTACTTC
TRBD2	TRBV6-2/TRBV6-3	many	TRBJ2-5	CASSKARLAVQQTQYF	TGTGCCAGCAGCAAGGCCAGACTAGCCGTGCAACAGACCCAGTACTTC
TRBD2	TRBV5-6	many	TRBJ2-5	CASSLTSGGKETQYF	TGTGCCAGCAGCTTGACTAGCGGGGGGAAAGAGACCCAGTACTTC
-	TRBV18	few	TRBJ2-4	CASSPGEVAKNIQYF	TGTGCCAGCTCACCCGGGGAAGTAGCCAAAAACATTCAGTACTTC
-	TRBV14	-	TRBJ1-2	CASSRGGANYGYTF	TGTGCCAGCAGCCGAGGGGGGGCCAACTATGGCTACACCTTC
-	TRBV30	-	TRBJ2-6	CAWSLRASGANVLTF	TGTGCCTGGAGCTTAAGGGCCTCTGGGGCCAACGTCCTGACTTTC
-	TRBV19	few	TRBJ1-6	CASSTDSANSPLHF	TGTGCCAGTAGTACGGACAGCGCCAATTCACCCCTCCACTTT
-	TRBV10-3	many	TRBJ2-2	CATEKPGITNTGELFF	TGTGCCACCGAGAAACCGGGGATCACGAACACCGGGGAGCTGTTTTTT
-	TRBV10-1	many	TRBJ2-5	CASSEEPTDQETQYF	TGCGCCAGCAGTGAGGAACCGACGGACCAAGAGACCCAGTACTTC
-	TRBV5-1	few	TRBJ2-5	CASSLSPGGPQETQYF	TGCGCCAGCAGCTTGTCGCCCGGGGGGCCGCAAGAGACCCAGTACTTC
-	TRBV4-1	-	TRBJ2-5	CASRRLGGKETQYF	TGCGCCAGCAGACGTCTGGGAGGCAAAGAGACCCAGTACTTC
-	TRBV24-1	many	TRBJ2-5	CATRAGVPLTGAEETQYF	TGTGCCACCAGGGCTGGCGTACCCCTGACGGGGGCGGAAGAGACCCAGTACTTC
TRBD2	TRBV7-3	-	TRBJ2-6	CASSLGLAAPGANVLTF	TGTGCCAGCAGCTTAGGACTAGCGGCCCCTGGGGCCAACGTCCTGACTTTC
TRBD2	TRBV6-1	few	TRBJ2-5	CASSRGLAGTQYF	TGTGCCAGCAGCCGGGGACTAGCGGGGACCCAGTACTTC
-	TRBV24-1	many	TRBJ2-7	CATSDSGHLSYEQYF	TGTGCCACCAGTGATTCCGGACACCTCTCCTACGAGCAGTACTTC
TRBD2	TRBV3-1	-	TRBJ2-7	CASSPLSRGTSGRIVF	TGTGCCAGCAGCCCCCTATCTCGAGGGACTAGCGGGAGGATAGTCTTC
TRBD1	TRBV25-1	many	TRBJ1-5	CASSMTGAGQPQHF	TGTGCCAGCAGCATGACAGGGGCTGGTCAGCCCCAGCATTTT
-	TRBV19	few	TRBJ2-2	CASLLPREHGFGGELFF	TGTGCCAGTCTCCTTCCCCGGGAGCACGGATTCGGCGGGGAGCTGTTTTTT
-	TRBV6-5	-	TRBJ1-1	CASSYVYRVNTEAFF	TGTGCCAGCAGTTACGTATACAGGGTGAACACTGAAGCTTTCTTT
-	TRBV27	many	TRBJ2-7	CASRLSRDGHSYEQYF	TGTGCCAGCAGATTGTCCAGGGACGGCCACTCCTACGAGCAGTACTTC
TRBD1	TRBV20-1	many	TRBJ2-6	CSARGVGTAGANVLTF	TGCAGTGCTAGAGGGGTGGGGACAGCTGGGGCCAACGTCCTGACTTTC
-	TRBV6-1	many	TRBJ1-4	CASSLSTDATNEKLFF	TGTGCCAGCAGCCTTTCGACAGATGCAACTAATGAAAAACTGTTTTTT
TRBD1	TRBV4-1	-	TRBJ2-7	CASSHNRGLGEQYF	TGCGCCAGCAGCCACAACAGGGGGCTTGGCGAGCAGTACTTC
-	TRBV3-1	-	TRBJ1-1	CASSQASSLGWDTEAFF	TGTGCCAGCAGCCAAGCGAGCTCTCTTGGATGGGACACTGAAGCTTTCTTT
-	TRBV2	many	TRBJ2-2	CASSRPEGGVGELFF	TGTGCCAGCAGCCGTCCAGAAGGGGGGGTCGGGGAGCTGTTTTTT
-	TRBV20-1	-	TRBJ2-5	CSAPRPGLETQYF	TGCAGTGCTCCAAGGCCAGGGTTAGAGACCCAGTACTTC
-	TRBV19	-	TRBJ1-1	CASKRENTEAFF	TGTGCCAGTAAGAGGGAAAACACTGAAGCTTTCTTT
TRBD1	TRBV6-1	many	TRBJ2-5	CASSRDRVQETQYF	TGTGCCAGCAGCAGGGACAGGGTCCAAGAGACCCAGTACTTC
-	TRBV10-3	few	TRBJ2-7	CAISESWGGYEQYF	TGTGCCATCAGTGAGAGTTGGGGCGGCTACGAGCAGTACTTC
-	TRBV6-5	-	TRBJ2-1	CASSYSPDYNEQFF	TGTGCCAGCAGTTACTCTCCAGACTACAATGAGCAGTTCTTC
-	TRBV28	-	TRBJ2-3	CASSYTVPADTQYF	TGTGCCAGCAGTTACACCGTGCCCGCAGATACGCAGTATTTT
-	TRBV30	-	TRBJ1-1	CAWGAVAANMNTEAFF	TGTGCCTGGGGGGCCGTGGCGGCCAACATGAACACTGAAGCTTTCTTT
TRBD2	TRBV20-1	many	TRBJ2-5	CSAIRLAGGQETQYF	TGCAGTGCTATCAGACTAGCGGGAGGCCAAGAGACCCAGTACTTC
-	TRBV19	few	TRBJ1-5	CASSIFRADQPQHF	TGTGCCAGTAGTATATTTAGGGCAGATCAGCCCCAGCATTTT
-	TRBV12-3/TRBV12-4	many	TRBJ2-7	CASSFIRSEQYF	TGTGCCAGCAGTTTTATCAGGAGCGAGCAGTACTTC
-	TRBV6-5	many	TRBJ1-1	CASSWIGNTEAFF	TGTGCCAGCAGTTGGATTGGGAACACTGAAGCTTTCTTT
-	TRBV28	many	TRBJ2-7	CASGQDISSYEQYF	TGTGCCAGCGGGCAGGACATTTCCAGCTACGAGCAGTACTTC
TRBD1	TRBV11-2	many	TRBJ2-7	CASSAYRDRGRFGSYEQYF	TGTGCCAGCAGCGCATACCGGGACAGGGGGCGTTTCGGCTCCTACGAGCAGTACTTC
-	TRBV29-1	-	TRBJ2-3	CSSRQRFTDTQYF	TGCAGCAGTCGACAGCGGTTTACAGATACGCAGTATTTT
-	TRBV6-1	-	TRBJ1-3	CASSMTNMINRGSGNTIYF	TGTGCCAGCAGTATGACCAATATGATAAACCGTGGCTCTGGAAACACCATATATTTT
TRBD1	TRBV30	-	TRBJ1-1	CAWRGYGTGNTEAFF	TGTGCCTGGAGGGGCTACGGGACAGGGAACACTGAAGCTTTCTTT
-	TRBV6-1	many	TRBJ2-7	CATLQYGYEQYF	TGTGCCACCCTACAGTACGGATACGAGCAGTACTTC